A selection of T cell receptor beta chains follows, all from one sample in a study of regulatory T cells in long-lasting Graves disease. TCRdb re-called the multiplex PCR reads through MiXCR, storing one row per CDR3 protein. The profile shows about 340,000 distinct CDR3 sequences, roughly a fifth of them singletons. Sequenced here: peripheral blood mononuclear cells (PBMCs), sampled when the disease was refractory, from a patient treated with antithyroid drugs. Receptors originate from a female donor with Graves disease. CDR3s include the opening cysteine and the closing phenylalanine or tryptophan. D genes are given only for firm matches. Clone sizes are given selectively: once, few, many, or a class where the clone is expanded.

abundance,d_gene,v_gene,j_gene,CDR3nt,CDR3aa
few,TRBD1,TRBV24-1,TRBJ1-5,TGTGCCACCAGCGGGACAGGGTCTTATGGAGAGAGTGATCAGCCCCAGCATTTT,CATSGTGSYGESDQPQHF
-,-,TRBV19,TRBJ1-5,TGTGCCAGTAGTATAGTCCACCGATATAGCAATCAGCCCCAGCATTTT,CASSIVHRYSNQPQHF
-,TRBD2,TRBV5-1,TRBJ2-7,TGCGCCAGCAGCTTGGGACTTAGCGGGAGGTCCTACGAGCAGTACTTC,CASSLGLSGRSYEQYF
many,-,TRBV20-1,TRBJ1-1,TGCAGTGCTCGAGCAGGACAGCCTGAAGCTTTCTTT,CSARAGQPEAFF
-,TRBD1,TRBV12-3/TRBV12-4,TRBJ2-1,TGTGCCAGCAGTAACCCGACAGGGTACAATGAGCAGTTCTTC,CASSNPTGYNEQFF
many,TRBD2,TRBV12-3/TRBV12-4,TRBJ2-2,TGTGCCAGCAGCTGGACTAGCGGGAGGGCCGACACCGGGGAGCTGTTTTTT,CASSWTSGRADTGELFF
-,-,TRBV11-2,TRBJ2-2,TGTGCCAGCAGCCCCCCCGCAGGGAGAGTCAGTGGGGAGCTGTTTTTT,CASSPPAGRVSGELFF
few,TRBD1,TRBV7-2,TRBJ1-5,TGTGCCAGCAGCTTAGGGGATCTGACAGGGAATCAGCCCCAGCATTTT,CASSLGDLTGNQPQHF
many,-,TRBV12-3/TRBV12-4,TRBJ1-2,TGTGCCAGCAGCTTGAACCCGAGAGGATTCGTATATGGCTACACCTTC,CASSLNPRGFVYGYTF
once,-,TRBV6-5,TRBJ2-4,TGTGCCAGCAGTTACTCGAGTGCTACCGCTCTAGCCAAAAACATTCAGTACTTC,CASSYSSATALAKNIQYF
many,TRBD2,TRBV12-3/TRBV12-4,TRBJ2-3,TGTGCCAGCAGTTTACTAACTAGCGGAACAGATACGCAGTATTTT,CASSLLTSGTDTQYF
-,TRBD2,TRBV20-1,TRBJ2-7,TGCAGTGCATTTAGCGGGAGGCCCTACGAGCAGTACTTC,CSAFSGRPYEQYF
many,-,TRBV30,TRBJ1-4,TGTGCCTGGAGTGCCCAGGGTTCGGCTAATGAAAAACTGTTTTTT,CAWSAQGSANEKLFF
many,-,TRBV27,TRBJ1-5,TGTGCCAGCAGAAGGTATAGCAATCAGCCCCAGCATTTT,CASRRYSNQPQHF
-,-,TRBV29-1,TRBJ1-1,TGCAGCGTTGAAGAAACCACAAGGAACACTGAAGCTTTCTTT,CSVEETTRNTEAFF